Shown below are 29 T cell receptor beta chains from a single sample sequenced in a study of blood T cell repertoires in COVID-19. TCRdb keeps only in-frame clones here, not all; method: immunoSEQ multiplex PCR. The sample contains roughly 450,000 clones, 90% of which appear only once. The source material was PBMCs or T cells enriched from blood (not recorded which). The receptor source for this set is a man between 18 and 29 years old who had recovered from COVID-19.

The chain recombines TRBV5-1 with TRBJ1-2; unclear D gene. Germline CDR1 is SGHRS and CDR2 is YFSETQ. This CDR3 comprises 15 residues. V lost 1 base to trimming and J lost 0 bases, with 10 bases between them. CDR3 amino acids: CASSLSPGANYGYTF. CDR3 sequence (DNA): TGCGCCAGCAGCTTGTCTCCGGGAGCTAACTATGGCTACACCTTC.

The CDR3: CASSFQGTDTQYF. CDR3 sequence (DNA): TGTGCCAGCAGCTTCCAGGGCACAGATACGCAGTATTTT. The rearrangement joins TRBV7-9 to TRBJ2-3; no clear D gene. CDR3 size: 13 residues. Germline CDR1 is SEHNR and CDR2 is FQNEAQ (reference sequence). V shed 3 bases and J shed 1 base, with 5 bases lying between them. The whole variable domain, filled in from reference TRBV7-9 and TRBJ2-3, reads DTGVSQNPRHKITKRGQNVTFRCDPISEHNRLYWYRQTLGQGPEFLTYFQNEAQLEKSRLLSDRFSAERPKGSFSTLEIQRTEQGDSAMYLCASSFQGTDTQYFGPGTRLTVL.

The gene calls are TRBV27 and TRBJ2-7; weak D call: TRBD1 (6 bases). CDR1 is MNHEY and CDR2 is SMNVEV in the germline V gene (reference sequence). V was trimmed by 3 bases and J by 4 bases, leaving 16 bases between them. This CDR3 region has 15 residues. CDR3 bases: TGTGCCAGCAGTTTCTCCGGGACACAAAATTACGAGCAGTACTTC. Amino acids: CASSFSGTQNYEQYF.

V is TRBV5-5 and J is TRBJ1-1; D is unclear. The V gene's germline CDR1 is SGHKS and CDR2 YYEKEE (reference sequence). Trimming pared 2 bases from V and 1 base from J, leaving 6 bases between. The CDR3 is 13 amino acids. The CDR3 here is CASSFISNTEAFF. The CDR3 region has the DNA TGTGCCAGCAGCTTTATCTCGAACACTGAAGCTTTCTTT.

This chain connects TRBV4-1 to TRBJ1-3; tentative D call: TRBD1 (5 bases). Trimming pared 4 bases from V and 2 bases from J, leaving 18 bases between. CDR3 length: 17 amino acids. CDR1 and CDR2 from the germline V gene are MGHRA and YSYEKL. The CDR3 sequence: CASSPPLYGATGNTIYF. In nucleotides, the CDR3 is TGCGCCAGCAGCCCGCCCCTTTATGGGGCCACTGGAAACACCATATATTTT.

CDR3 protein: CASSLTGNTGELFF. The CDR3 nucleotides read TGTGCCAGCAGCTTAACCGGGAACACCGGGGAGCTGTTTTTT. The chain carries TRBV7-3 and TRBJ2-2; D is uncertain. The CDR3 runs 14 residues. Trimming took off 0 bases at V and 1 base at J, with 3 bases between the two ends. CDR1 is SGHTA, CDR2 FQGTGA, per germline.

The J gene is TRBJ1-5, the V gene TRBV28; D not resolved. CDR3 size: 12 residues. CDR1 is MDHEN and CDR2 is SYDVKM in the germline V gene. Trimming removed 3 bases at V and 6 bases at J, with 6 bases between. Here the CDR3 reads CASSLEIQPQHF. The CDR3 DNA reads TGTGCCAGCAGTTTGGAGATTCAGCCCCAGCATTTT.

The rearrangement uses TRBV11-2 and TRBJ2-7; 8 nucleotides line up with TRBD2. The CDR3 is made up of 14 amino acids. Germline CDR1 SGHAT, CDR2 FQNNGV. The V segment lost 0 bases and the J segment 2 bases; nucleotides outside the gene matches: 0. The CDR3 coding sequence is TGTGCCAGCAGCTTAGAACTAGCGGCCTACGAGCAGTACTTC. Translated, it gives CASSLELAAYEQYF.

The chain employs TRBV27 and TRBJ1-1; D perhaps matches TRBD1 (6 bases). The CDR3 length is 14 residues. In germline, CDR1 is MNHEY, CDR2 SMNVEV (reference sequence). V dropped 7 bases and J dropped 4 bases, with 16 bases sitting between them. The CDR3 coding sequence is TGTGCCAGCAAGCATCCAGGGGCGGCCACTGAAGCTTTCTTT. Translating it yields CASKHPGAATEAFF.

This clone appeared once. V usage is TRBV6-5 and J usage is TRBJ1-5; 9 nucleotides align to TRBD1. Per germline, CDR1 MNHEY and CDR2 SVGAGI. Losses at the gene ends were 8 bases for V and 5 bases for J; bases not matched to a gene: 4. The CDR3 has 13 amino acids. CDR3 sequence reads: CASVRDRDQPQHF. The DNA of the CDR3 is TGTGCCAGCGTCCGGGACAGGGATCAGCCCCAGCATTTT.

The chain has TRBV18 and TRBJ1-1; 7 bases are shared with TRBD1. Per the germline V gene, CDR1 is KGHSH and CDR2 is LQKENI. The CDR3 is 18 amino acids. The trim removed 0 bases at V and 3 bases at J, leaving 13 bases unmatched. The CDR3 coding sequence is TGTGCCAGCTCACCACCTCCGGGACAGCTTGGCGTGGACACTGAAGCTTTCTTT. It is translated as CASSPPPGQLGVDTEAFF. The full variable domain, completed using reference TRBV18 and TRBJ1-1, is NAGVMQNPRHLVRRRGQEARLRCSPMKGHSHVYWYRQLPEEGLKFMVYLQKENIIDESGMPKERFSAEFPKEGPSILRIQQVVRGDSAAYFCASSPPPGQLGVDTEAFFGQGTRLTVV.

The chain carries TRBV11-2 and TRBJ2-3, with a weak D call TRBD1 (8 bases). Trimming cost V 5 bases and J 0 bases, with 21 bases left between them. CDR3 length equals 18 residues. Germline lookup yields CDR1 SGHAT and CDR2 FQNNGV. The CDR3 DNA follows: TGTGCCAGCAGCCCCAGGGGGCAGCGGGAAAAGAGCACAGATACGCAGTATTTT. Translated, it gives CASSPRGQREKSTDTQYF. The whole variable domain, remainder taken from reference TRBV11-2 and TRBJ2-3, is EAGVAQSPRYKIIEKRQSVAFWCNPISGHATLYWYQQILGQGPKLLIQFQNNGVVDDSQLPKDRFSAERLKGVDSTLKIQPAKLEDSAVYLCASSPRGQREKSTDTQYFGPGTRLTVL.

DNA of the CDR3: TGTGCCAGCAGCGGACAGGGTTACCCTGAAGCTTTCTTT. This codes for CASSGQGYPEAFF. The V call is TRBV7-9, the J call TRBJ1-1; TRBD1 matches 8 bases. The CDR3 has 13 amino acids. With V trimmed by 5 bases and J by 6 bases, 5 bases remained unmatched. The V gene's germline CDR1 is SEHNR and CDR2 FQNEAQ (reference sequence).

The chain couples TRBV27 to TRBJ2-5; no firm D call. The CDR3 has 14 residues. CDR1 is MNHEY and CDR2 is SMNVEV in the germline V gene (reference sequence). The V gene lost 3 bases and the J gene lost 0 bases, with 8 bases spanning the gap. In DNA form, the CDR3 reads TGTGCCAGCAGTTTCAACGCGTACCAAGAGACCCAGTACTTC. Protein sequence: CASSFNAYQETQYF.

J is TRBJ2-2 and V is TRBV5-8; D ambiguous. Per germline, CDR1 SGHTS and CDR2 YDEGEE. V was cut by 7 bases and J by 5 bases, with 24 bases left in between. The length of the CDR3 is 17 residues. The CDR3 loop is CASPSFRVPRSTGELFF. Written as DNA, the CDR3 is TGTGCCAGCCCCAGCTTTCGGGTGCCTCGGAGTACCGGGGAGCTGTTTTTT.

The chain is built from TRBV7-9 and TRBJ1-6, with D possibly TRBD1 on 5 matching bases. Germline CDR1 and CDR2: SEHNR and FQNEAQ (reference sequence). The CDR3 is made up of 12 amino acids. V lost 11 bases, J lost 7 bases, and 12 bases lay in between. CDR3 DNA sequence: TGTGCCTGCCAGGGTGTGAATTCACCCCTCCACTTT. Its protein is CACQGVNSPLHF.

This rearrangement joins TRBV19 to TRBJ2-1; no definite D call. The ends were cut back, 6 bases at V and 8 bases at J, with 14 bases in the middle. The CDR3 runs 13 residues. Germline CDR1 reads LNHDA; CDR2 reads SQIVND (reference sequence). This chain's CDR3 is CASSQSNVDEQFF. CDR3 in DNA: TGTGCCAGTAGCCAAAGCAACGTGGATGAGCAGTTCTTC.

The chain links TRBV27 to TRBJ1-5; D gene ambiguous. V lost 3 bases to trimming and J lost 0 bases, with 9 bases between them. This CDR3 has 15 amino acids. The V gene's germline CDR1 is MNHEY and CDR2 SMNVEV (reference sequence). The CDR3 reads CASSLSYGSNQPQHF. The CDR3 DNA reads as TGTGCCAGCAGTTTGTCCTACGGTAGCAATCAGCCCCAGCATTTT.

This chain joins TRBV7-9 and TRBJ1-1; D remains unclear. Between the trimmed V and J ends, which lost 10 bases and 7 bases, there was a span of 10 bases. The CDR3 loop spans 10 amino acids. CDR1 SEHNR and CDR2 FQNEAQ come from the germline V gene (reference sequence). CDR3 sequence: CATLRVEAFF. The CDR3 DNA sequence: TGTGCCACGCTGCGAGTTGAAGCTTTCTTT. The entire variable domain, with the rest obtained from reference TRBV7-9 and TRBJ1-1, is as follows: DTGVSQNPRHKITKRGQNVTFRCDPISEHNRLYWYRQTLGQGPEFLTYFQNEAQLEKSRLLSDRFSAERPKGSFSTLEIQRTEQGDSAMYLCATLRVEAFFGQGTRLTVV.

V usage is TRBV29-1 and J usage is TRBJ1-4; TRBD1 agrees at 8 bases. This CDR3 is 12 amino acids long. CDR1 is SQVTM, CDR2 ANQGSEA, per germline. V gave up 8 bases and J gave up 4 bases; unmatched junction bases: 3. The CDR3 protein is CSCTGGNEKLFF. DNA of the CDR3: TGCAGCTGTACAGGGGGTAATGAAAAACTGTTTTTT.

This chain connects TRBV29-1 to TRBJ2-1; 8 bases are shared with TRBD2. V shed 4 bases, J shed 6 bases, and the junction held 8 bases outside the gene matches. Germline CDR1 is SQVTM and CDR2 is ANQGSEA. The CDR3 is made up of 14 amino acids. The CDR3 loop is CSVVWAREGNEQFF. The CDR3 bases are TGCAGCGTTGTCTGGGCCCGGGAGGGCAATGAGCAGTTCTTC.

This chain links TRBV9 with TRBJ2-1, with D perhaps TRBD2 (5 bases). CDR3 length: 16 amino acids. V shed 2 bases and J shed 4 bases, with 16 bases lying between them. Germline CDR1 reads SGDLS; CDR2 reads YYNGEE. CDR3 nucleotide sequence: TGTGCCAGCAGCGTTGCAAGCGGTGCGGCGTACAATGAGCAGTTCTTC. Amino acid sequence: CASSVASGAAYNEQFF.

This chain uses TRBV7-9 with TRBJ2-3, with D perhaps TRBD2 (5 bases). Germline loops: CDR1 SEHNR, CDR2 FQNEAQ (reference sequence). V was shortened by 1 base and J by 5 bases, with 7 bases between the two germline ends. The CDR3 totals 13 residues. In DNA form, the CDR3 reads TGTGCCAGCAGCTTAGAGGCGGGAGATACGCAGTATTTT. Translation gives CASSLEAGDTQYF.

This rearrangement joins TRBV18 to TRBJ2-3; 8 positions agree with TRBD2. Germline V gene lookup returns CDR1 KGHSH and CDR2 LQKENI. V was clipped by 2 bases and J by 1 base; unmatched bases: 2. The CDR3 loop spans 15 amino acids. The CDR3 spells CASSPSGGRTDTQYF. The CDR3 DNA is TGTGCCAGCTCACCAAGCGGGGGACGCACAGATACGCAGTATTTT.

The chain is built from TRBV27 and TRBJ1-1; D unclear. The CDR3 contains 13 residues. V lost 3 bases and J lost 4, with 9 bases in between. The V gene's germline CDR1 is MNHEY and CDR2 SMNVEV (reference sequence). The CDR3 DNA reads TGTGCCAGCAGTTTCTCTGGGAGCACTGAAGCTTTCTTT. Protein product: CASSFSGSTEAFF.

CDR3 amino acids: CASSTGDKSEQYF. CDR3 DNA: TGTGCCAGCAGTACAGGGGACAAATCCGAGCAGTACTTC. The chain combines TRBV28 with TRBJ2-7; 7 bases are shared with TRBD1. The V gene end was trimmed by 5 bases and the J gene end by 6 bases; junction bases not matched to a gene: 7. Germline V gene sequence: CDR1 MDHEN, CDR2 SYDVKM. This CDR3 has 13 residues. Based on the CDR3 plus reference TRBV28 and TRBJ2-7, the full variable domain is DVKVTQSSRYLVKRTGEKVFLECVQDMDHENMFWYRQDPGLGLRLIYFSYDVKMKEKGDIPEGYSVSREKKERFSLILESASTNQTSMYLCASSTGDKSEQYFGPGTRLTVT.

The V and J genes are TRBV27 and TRBJ1-1, with 11 bases matching TRBD1. This CDR3 is 17 amino acids long. With V trimmed by 1 base and J by 4 bases, 8 bases remained unmatched. Germline V lookup: CDR1 MNHEY, CDR2 SMNVEV (reference sequence). CDR3 residues: CASSLYPTGQGATEAFF. CDR3 sequence (DNA): TGTGCCAGCAGTTTATACCCTACCGGACAGGGGGCCACTGAAGCTTTCTTT.

The chain joins TRBV10-3 to TRBJ1-4, with D unresolved. Germline CDR1 ENHRY, CDR2 SYGVKD. Trimming cost V 5 bases and J 8 bases, with 15 bases left between them. This CDR3 has 14 residues. The CDR3 spells CAISFPREKEKLFF. CDR3 sequence (DNA): TGTGCCATCAGTTTCCCAAGGGAGAAGGAAAAACTGTTTTTT.

V gene TRBV5-1 combines with J gene TRBJ2-1; D possibly corresponds to TRBD2 (5 bases). The CDR3 spans 15 residues. Trimming removed 4 bases from V and 6 bases from J, with 17 bases in between. Germline CDR1 is SGHRS and CDR2 is YFSETQ. The CDR3 here is CASSHTRHTSNEQFF. The CDR3 DNA reads TGCGCCAGCAGCCACACTAGACACACCTCCAATGAGCAGTTCTTC.